This T cell receptor beta chain is drawn from a study of CD8 T cells in Susac syndrome. Overall study context: Clinical remission applied to 8 or 9 sequenced Susac syndrome patients, and roughly six had active disease. At the time their blood was drawn, patients with Susac syndrome were either therapy-naive, on corticosteroids (with some of them also receiving intravenous immunoglobulin), or on intravenous immunoglobulin alone.

CDR3 length: 16 amino acids. After removal of 3 bases from V and 4 bases from J, the junction contained 10 bases not matched to a gene. Germline CDR1 KGHDR, CDR2 SFDVKD. It was with random hexamers that 0.5 to 1 ug RNA was reverse transcribed. The CDR3 of TCR beta was amplified by immunoSEQ multiplex PCR across 54 Vbeta and 13 Jbeta. TCRdb reprocessed the immunoSEQ multiplex PCR reads via MiXCR and lists one record per CDR3 protein. Among over 140,000 distinct CDR3 sequences listed, 85% to 95% were seen once. Sequencing targeted TCR beta in blood CD8+ and CD4+ T cells. The V gene is TRBV24-1, the J gene TRBJ1-2, with 7 bases that match TRBD1. The sample comprised CD4+ T cells from PBMCs. This clonotype was obtained from a human donor with Susac syndrome. In nucleotides, the CDR3 is TGTGCCACCAGTGATCCTCGACAGGGTGGGCTCTATGGCTACACCTTC. This encodes CATSDPRQGGLYGYTF.